The source of this TCR beta chain is a study of T cell responses to AZD1222 COVID-19 vaccine. Some clones are missing from TCRdb's copy, which holds only in-frame ones; the method was immunoSEQ multiplex PCR. The sample gives some 90,000 clones, approximately 83% of which show up once; about 7.5% is in the top ten. CDR1 is MDHEN and CDR2 is SYDVKM in the germline V gene. V lost 3 bases, J lost 1 base, and 8 bases stayed unmatched. This CDR3 comprises 16 residues. The source material was peripheral blood, sampled on day 0 of AZD1222 vaccination. This clonotype was obtained from an adult in good health. V usage is TRBV28 and J usage is TRBJ1-2; 7 bases align to TRBD1. The CDR3, as DNA: TGTGCCAGCAGTTTGCCTTACAGGGGCTTTAACTATGGCTACACCTTC. It is translated as CASSLPYRGFNYGYTF.